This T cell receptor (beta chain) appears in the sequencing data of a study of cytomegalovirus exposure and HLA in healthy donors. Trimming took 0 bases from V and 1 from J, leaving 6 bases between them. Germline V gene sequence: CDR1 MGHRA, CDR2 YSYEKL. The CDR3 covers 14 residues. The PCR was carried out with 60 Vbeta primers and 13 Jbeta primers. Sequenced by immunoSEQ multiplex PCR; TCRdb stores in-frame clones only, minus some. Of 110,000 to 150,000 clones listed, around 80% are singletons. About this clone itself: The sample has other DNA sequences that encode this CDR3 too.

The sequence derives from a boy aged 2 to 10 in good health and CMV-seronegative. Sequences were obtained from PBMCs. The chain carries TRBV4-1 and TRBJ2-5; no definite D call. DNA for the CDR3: TGCGCCAGCAGCCAAGAAGCCCTCCAAGAGACCCAGTACTTC. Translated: CASSQEALQETQYF.